Below, 22 T cell receptor beta chains from the same sample are listed, as sequenced in a study of CD8 T cells in Susac syndrome. With random hexamers, reverse transcription was performed on roughly 0.45 to 1 ug of RNA. One entry per CDR3 protein results from TCRdb running MiXCR on the immunoSEQ multiplex PCR reads. Counted here are some 450,000 distinct CDR3 sequences, more than 80% occurring once; the ten biggest clones make up 0.09% to 0.15%. The sequenced material came from CD8+ T cells from PBMCs. The receptors derive from a human donor with multiple sclerosis.

The J gene is TRBJ1-1, the V gene TRBV19; D perhaps matches TRBD1 (5 bases). The CDR3 has 16 amino acids. Trimming took off 1 base at V and 2 bases at J, with 14 bases between the two ends. Germline CDR1 reads LNHDA; CDR2 reads SQIVND (reference sequence). CDR3 loop: CASSIAHDRSNTEAFF. For the CDR3, the DNA is TGTGCCAGTAGTATAGCCCACGACAGATCAAACACTGAAGCTTTCTTT. Supplemented by reference TRBV19 and TRBJ1-1, the full variable domain reads DGGITQSPKYLFRKEGQNVTLSCEQNLNHDAMYWYRQDPGQGLRLIYYSQIVNDFQKGDIAEGYSVSREKKESFPLTVTSAQKNPTAFYLCASSIAHDRSNTEAFFGQGTRLTVV.

The rearrangement links TRBV27 to TRBJ1-2, with D possibly TRBD1 on 6 matching bases. Germline values: CDR1 MNHEY, CDR2 SMNVEV (reference sequence). The CDR3 has 15 residues. V was cut by 3 bases and J by 4 bases, with 15 bases left in between. The CDR3, as DNA: TGTGCCAGCAGTTTTCTTGGGGACAACTTCTATGGCTACACCTTC. It codes for CASSFLGDNFYGYTF.

This rearrangement joins TRBV20-1 to TRBJ1-2, with 7 nucleotides matching TRBD1. With 0 bases clipped from V and 7 bases from J, the junction kept 2 bases outside the gene matches. Looked up from germline, CDR1 is DFQATT and CDR2 is SNEGSKA (reference sequence). This CDR3 has 12 amino acids. The CDR3 sequence is CSARDNRGGYTF. CDR3 coding DNA: TGCAGTGCTAGAGACAACAGGGGTGGCTACACCTTC.

The chain joins TRBV27 to TRBJ2-7, with 7 bases identical to TRBD1. Looked up from germline, CDR1 is MNHEY and CDR2 is SMNVEV (reference sequence). The CDR3 totals 15 residues. Trimming removed 5 bases from V and 0 bases from J; junction bases left unmatched: 7. The CDR3 DNA reads TGTGCCAGCAGTGGGGACAGCACCCCCTCCTACGAGCAGTACTTC. This encodes CASSGDSTPSYEQYF.

The V call is TRBV11-3, the J call TRBJ2-3; possible D gene TRBD2, 5 bases. Germline V CDR1 and CDR2: SGHNT, YENEEA. The V gene lost 4 bases and the J gene lost 4 bases, with 15 bases spanning the gap. The CDR3 covers 15 residues. In nucleotides, the CDR3 is TGTGCCAGCAGCTCCTCCGCGGAGGAGTCAGATACGCAGTATTTT. Protein product: CASSSSAEESDTQYF.

This rearrangement joins TRBV4-1 to TRBJ2-1; 7 bases line up with TRBD2. Trimming cost V 10 bases and J 5 bases; bases outside gene matches: 17. In germline, CDR1 is MGHRA, CDR2 YSYEKL. This CDR3 region has 16 residues. CDR3 bases: TGCGCCACCTCCCGGGCGTGGGACTATATAAACAATGAGCAGTTCTTC. The encoded protein is CATSRAWDYINNEQFF.

The genes are TRBV12-3 or TRBV12-4 and TRBJ2-5, with D perhaps given as TRBD1 or TRBD2 (6 bases each). The CDR3 sequence is 13 residues long. The V end was cut by 7 bases, the J end by 5 bases, with 14 bases between. The CDR3 DNA is TGTGCCAGCACGGTGGGGGGCAGGGAGACCCAGTACTTC. Translating gives CASTVGGRETQYF.

The rearrangement links TRBV7-9 to TRBJ2-1, with TRBD2 matching over 8 bases. CDR1 and CDR2 (germline): SEHNR, FQNEAQ (reference sequence). V lost 8 bases to trimming and J lost 9 bases; unmatched junction nucleotides: 15. This CDR3 has 15 residues. For the CDR3, the DNA is TGTGCCAGCCAGAACGGGAGGGATAGCGAGGCTGAGCAGTTCTTC. Translated, it gives CASQNGRDSEAEQFF.

This rearrangement joins TRBV7-9 to TRBJ1-1; 9 positions match TRBD1. The CDR3 loop spans 15 amino acids. Germline CDR1 SEHNR, CDR2 FQNEAQ (reference sequence). The J segment lost 4 bases and the V segment lost 4 bases, leaving 7 bases of the junction unmatched. CDR3 residues: CASSYPTGGTTEAFF. The DNA for the CDR3 is TGTGCCAGCAGCTACCCGACAGGGGGTACCACTGAAGCTTTCTTT.

V usage is TRBV24-1 and J usage is TRBJ2-1; 7 bases are a match to TRBD2. The junction had 4 bases not matched to a gene; V was cut back by 6 bases and J by 6 bases. The CDR3 sequence is 13 residues long. Germline CDR1 is KGHDR and CDR2 is SFDVKD. In nucleotides, the CDR3 is TGTGCCACCAGTACTAGCGATCCCAATGAGCAGTTCTTC. Protein: CATSTSDPNEQFF.

V usage is TRBV4-1 and J usage is TRBJ2-5, with D unresolved. V lost 1 base, J lost 5 bases, and 8 bases lay in between. Germline CDR1 is MGHRA and CDR2 is YSYEKL. The CDR3 sequence is 13 residues long. In DNA form, the CDR3 reads TGCGCCAGCAGCCAAGGGGTTATGGAGACCCAGTACTTC. Residues: CASSQGVMETQYF.

The rearrangement links TRBV5-1 to TRBJ2-5; 9 bases match TRBD1. The ends lost 1 base at V and 3 bases at J; junction bases unmatched: 7. This CDR3 contains 16 residues. Germline CDR1 is SGHRS and CDR2 is YFSETQ. The CDR3 protein is CASSLYRDREKETQYF. CDR3 coding DNA: TGCGCCAGCAGCTTGTACCGGGACAGGGAGAAAGAGACCCAGTACTTC.

The chain links TRBV19 to TRBJ2-1, with TRBD2 matching 7 bases. CDR3 length: 15 amino acids. Germline CDR1 LNHDA, CDR2 SQIVND (reference sequence). J lost 2 bases, V lost 3 bases, and 4 bases had no gene match. CDR3 sequence reads: CASSMGGSPYNEQFF. CDR3 DNA: TGTGCCAGTAGTATGGGCGGGAGTCCCTACAATGAGCAGTTCTTC.

The chain employs TRBV5-1 and TRBJ2-2; D is undetermined. Germline CDR1 and CDR2: SGHRS and YFSETQ. The length of the CDR3 is 16 residues. Trimming removed 2 bases at V and 1 base at J, with 12 bases between. The CDR3 protein is CASSFGWTGNTGELFF. In nucleotides, the CDR3 is TGCGCCAGCAGCTTTGGTTGGACGGGGAACACCGGGGAGCTGTTTTTT.

CDR3 loop: CASMVTGELFF. In DNA form, the CDR3 reads TGTGCCAGTATGGTGACCGGGGAGCTGTTTTTT. The chain is built from TRBV19 and TRBJ2-2; D is ambiguous. There are 11 residues in the CDR3. Germline V CDR1 and CDR2: LNHDA, SQIVND (reference sequence). The ends were cut back, 7 bases at V and 5 bases at J, with 5 bases in the middle. Based on the CDR3 plus reference TRBV19 and TRBJ2-2, the full variable domain is DGGITQSPKYLFRKEGQNVTLSCEQNLNHDAMYWYRQDPGQGLRLIYYSQIVNDFQKGDIAEGYSVSREKKESFPLTVTSAQKNPTAFYLCASMVTGELFFGEGSRLTVL.

This clonotype was detected once. The gene calls are TRBV4-2 and TRBJ1-4; D ambiguous. V dropped 4 bases and J dropped 6 bases, with 12 bases sitting between them. The germline CDR1 and CDR2 sequences are LGHNA and YNFKEQ. CDR3 length equals 14 residues. CDR3 sequence: CASSPWRVYEKLFF. Here the CDR3 DNA reads TGTGCCAGCAGCCCCTGGCGGGTGTATGAAAAACTGTTTTTT.

The rearrangement uses TRBV6-1 and TRBJ2-7; D is possibly TRBD2 (5 bases). Trimming cost V 2 bases and J 3 bases, with 17 bases left between them. There are 16 residues in the CDR3. CDR1 MNHNS and CDR2 SASEGT come from the germline V gene. CDR3 sequence: CASSERRFSEYYEQYF. CDR3 DNA sequence: TGTGCCAGCAGTGAAAGGAGGTTTAGCGAGTACTACGAGCAGTACTTC.

J is TRBJ2-1 and V is TRBV29-1; the match to TRBD2 covers 8 bases. Looked up from germline, CDR1 is SQVTM and CDR2 is ANQGSEA. After removal of 6 bases from V and 2 bases from J, the junction contained 9 bases not matched to a gene. The CDR3 sequence is 15 residues long. The CDR3 bases are TGCAGCGTAAGCGTAGCGGGACCTCCCTACAATGAGCAGTTCTTC. Its translation: CSVSVAGPPYNEQFF.

The rearrangement uses TRBV21-1 and TRBJ2-7. TRBV21-1 is a known pseudogene. The CDR3 is 15 amino acids. The CDR3 region is CASSPSRDGTYEQYF. In nucleotides, the CDR3 is TGTGCCAGCAGTCCTTCACGAGACGGAACCTACGAGCAGTACTTC.

CDR3 nucleotide sequence: TGTGCCAGCAGCCGCCGGGGGAGCAATCAGCCCCAGCATTTT. This encodes CASSRRGSNQPQHF. V is TRBV5-5 and J is TRBJ1-5, with D possibly TRBD1 on 5 matching bases. Trimming left V 4 bases short and J 1 base short, with 9 bases between. The CDR3 length is 14 residues. CDR1 is SGHKS, CDR2 YYEKEE, per germline (reference sequence).

This sequence joins TRBV29-1 and TRBJ2-1; D not certain. The CDR3 is made up of 14 amino acids. The V end was cut by 6 bases, the J end by 2 bases, with 14 bases between. CDR1 and CDR2 (germline): SQVTM, ANQGSEA. CDR3 coding DNA: TGCAGCGTACTACAGAGTTTTGCCTACAATGAGCAGTTCTTC. Translated, it gives CSVLQSFAYNEQFF.

The CDR3 loop is CASSIGGGYTF. The CDR3, as DNA: TGTGCCAGCAGCATAGGGGGTGGCTACACCTTC. This chain links TRBV5-6 with TRBJ1-2; TRBD1 is a possible D gene (6 bases). CDR1 SGHDT and CDR2 YYEEEE come from the germline V gene. The germline V and J ends were trimmed by 4 bases and 7 bases, with 8 bases remaining between them. The CDR3 length is 11 residues.